What follows is one T cell receptor beta chain and its context. The data were taken from a study of blood T cell repertoires in COVID-19. At the level of the study: Samples of COVID-19 (acute and convalescent) were obtained from the United States, Italy and Spain. Sources were T cells, B-cell-depleted T cells, or PBMCs; the material itself was cDNA or gDNA.

Per the original data handling: Cell counts per sample came from amplifying reference gene primers. Data came from immunoSEQ multiplex PCR; TCRdb stores just in-frame clones and leaves some out. V and J calls and clone size come straight from that table; D and trimming were deduced from the DNA. There are roughly 280,000 clones in the sample; 70% to 90% occur only once, and around 10% lies in the top ten. This CDR3 has 14 residues. The V and J ends lost 2 bases and 7 bases respectively, with 12 bases between them. Looked up from germline, CDR1 is SGHTA and CDR2 is FQGTGA. The sequenced sample was peripheral blood. This TCR was sampled from a woman in her seventies with acute or convalescent COVID-19. The J gene is TRBJ2-1, the V gene TRBV7-3, with D possibly being TRBD1 (7 bases). Here the CDR3 reads CASSLGGTVNEQFF. The CDR3 nucleotides read TGTGCCAGCAGCTTAGGGGGGACAGTAAATGAGCAGTTCTTC. The full variable domain, completed using reference TRBV7-3 and TRBJ2-1, is GAGVSQTPSNKVTEKGKYVELRCDPISGHTALYWYRQSLGQGPEFLIYFQGTGAADDSGLPNDRFFAVRPEGSVSTLKIQRTERGDSAVYLCASSLGGTVNEQFFGPGTRLTVL.